This TCR beta chain was sequenced for a study of blood T cell repertoires in COVID-19. V was pared by 4 bases and J by 4 bases, with 11 bases of the junction left unmatched. This CDR3 is built from 17 residues. CDR1 and CDR2 (germline): SGHRS, YFSETQ. The protocol was immunoSEQ multiplex PCR, while the TCRdb copy is restricted to in-frame clones and leaves out a portion. Seen here are under 200,000 clones, roughly 85% observed once, and the top ten hold 20% to 25%. The sequence came from a man aged 55 to 70 with active or convalescent COVID-19. Sequencing was performed on peripheral blood. The chain is built from TRBV5-1 and TRBJ2-2; 9 bases agree with TRBD1. CDR3 in amino acids: CASSKRTQQGATGELFF. The CDR3 DNA reads TGCGCCAGCAGCAAAAGAACCCAACAGGGGGCCACCGGGGAGCTGTTTTTT.